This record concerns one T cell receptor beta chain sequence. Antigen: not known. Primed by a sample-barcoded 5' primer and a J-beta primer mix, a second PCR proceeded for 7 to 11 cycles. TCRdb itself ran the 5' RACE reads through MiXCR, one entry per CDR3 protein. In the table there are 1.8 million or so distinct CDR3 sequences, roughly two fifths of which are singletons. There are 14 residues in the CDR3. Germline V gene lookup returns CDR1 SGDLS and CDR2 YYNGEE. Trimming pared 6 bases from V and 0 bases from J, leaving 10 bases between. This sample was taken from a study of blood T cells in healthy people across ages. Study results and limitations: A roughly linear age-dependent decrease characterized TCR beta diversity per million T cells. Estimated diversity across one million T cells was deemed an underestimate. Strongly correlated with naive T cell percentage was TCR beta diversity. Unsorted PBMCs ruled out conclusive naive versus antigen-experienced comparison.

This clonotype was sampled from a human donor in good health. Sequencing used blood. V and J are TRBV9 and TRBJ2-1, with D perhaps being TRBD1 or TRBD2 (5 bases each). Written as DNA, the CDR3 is TGTGCCAGCAATTTGGGGACCTCCTACAATGAGCAGTTCTTC. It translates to CASNLGTSYNEQFF. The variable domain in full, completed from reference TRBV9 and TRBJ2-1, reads DSGVTQTPKHLITATGQRVTLRCSPRSGDLSVYWYQQSLDQGLQFLIQYYNGEERAKGNILERFSAQQFPDLHSELNLSSLELGDSALYFCASNLGTSYNEQFFGPGTRLTVL.